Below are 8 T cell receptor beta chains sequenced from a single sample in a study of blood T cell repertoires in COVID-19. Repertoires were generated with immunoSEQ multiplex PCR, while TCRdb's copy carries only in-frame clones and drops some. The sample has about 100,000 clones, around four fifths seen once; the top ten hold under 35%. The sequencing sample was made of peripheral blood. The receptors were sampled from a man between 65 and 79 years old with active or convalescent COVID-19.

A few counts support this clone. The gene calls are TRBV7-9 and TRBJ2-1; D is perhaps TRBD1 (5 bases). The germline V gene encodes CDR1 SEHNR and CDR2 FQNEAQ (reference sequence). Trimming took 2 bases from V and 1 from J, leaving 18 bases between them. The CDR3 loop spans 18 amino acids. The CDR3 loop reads CASSLREADSRSYNEQFF. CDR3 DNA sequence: TGTGCCAGCAGCTTAAGGGAAGCTGACAGCCGTTCCTACAATGAGCAGTTCTTC.

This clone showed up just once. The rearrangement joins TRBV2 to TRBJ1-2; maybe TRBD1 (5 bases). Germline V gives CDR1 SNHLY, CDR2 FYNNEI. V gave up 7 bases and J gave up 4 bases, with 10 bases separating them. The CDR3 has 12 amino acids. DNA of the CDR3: TGTGCCAGCACCTCAGGGTTCTATGGCTACACCTTC. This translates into CASTSGFYGYTF.

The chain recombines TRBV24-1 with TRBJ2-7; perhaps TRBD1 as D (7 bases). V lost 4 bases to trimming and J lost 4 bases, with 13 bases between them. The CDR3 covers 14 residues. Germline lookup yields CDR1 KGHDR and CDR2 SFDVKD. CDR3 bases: TGTGCCACCAGTGAATCAGGGGGAGGTTACGAGCAGTACTTC. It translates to CATSESGGGYEQYF.

CDR3 sequence reads: CASSPTPGVDTQYF. The CDR3 nucleotides read TGTGCCAGCAGTCCAACCCCAGGGGTAGATACGCAGTATTTT. The chain joins TRBV27 to TRBJ2-3; tentative D call: TRBD1 (6 bases). In germline, CDR1 is MNHEY, CDR2 SMNVEV (reference sequence). This CDR3 spans 14 amino acids. The germline V and J ends were trimmed by 5 bases and 5 bases, with 14 bases remaining between them.

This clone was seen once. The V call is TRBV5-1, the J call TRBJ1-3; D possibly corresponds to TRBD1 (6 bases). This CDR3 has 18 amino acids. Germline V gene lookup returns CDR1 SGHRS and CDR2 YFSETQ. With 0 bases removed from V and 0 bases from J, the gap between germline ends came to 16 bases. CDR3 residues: CASSLGLSGAVSGNTIYF. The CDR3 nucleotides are TGCGCCAGCAGCTTGGGCCTATCAGGGGCCGTCTCTGGAAACACCATATATTTT. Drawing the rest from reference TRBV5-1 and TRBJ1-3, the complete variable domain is KAGVTQTPRYLIKTRGQQVTLSCSPISGHRSVSWYQQTPGQGLQFLFEYFSETQRNKGNFPGRFSGRQFSNSRSEMNVSTLELGDSALYLCASSLGLSGAVSGNTIYFGEGSWLTVV.

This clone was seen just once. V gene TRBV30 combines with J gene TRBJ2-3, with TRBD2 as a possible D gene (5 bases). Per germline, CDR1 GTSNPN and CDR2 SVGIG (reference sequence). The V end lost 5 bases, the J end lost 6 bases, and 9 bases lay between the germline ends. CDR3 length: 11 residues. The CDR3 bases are TGTGCCTGGGAGGGAGCGGATACGCAGTATTTT. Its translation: CAWEGADTQYF. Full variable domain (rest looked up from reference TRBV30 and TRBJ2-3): SQTIHQWPATLVQPVGSPLSLECTVEGTSNPNLYWYRQAAGRGLQLLFYSVGIGQISSEVPQNLSASRPQDRQFILSSKKLLLSDSGFYLCAWEGADTQYFGPGTRLTVL.

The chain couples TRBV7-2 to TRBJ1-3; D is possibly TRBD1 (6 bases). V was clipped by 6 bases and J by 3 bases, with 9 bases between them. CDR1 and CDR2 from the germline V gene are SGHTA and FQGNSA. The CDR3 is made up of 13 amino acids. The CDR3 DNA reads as TGTGCCAGCAGGTCGGGACATGGAAACACCATATATTTT. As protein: CASRSGHGNTIYF. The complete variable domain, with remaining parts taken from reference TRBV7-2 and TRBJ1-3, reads GAGVSQSPSNKVTEKGKDVELRCDPISGHTALYWYRQSLGQGLEFLIYFQGNSAPDKSGLPSDRFSAERTGGSVSTLTIQRTQQEDSAVYLCASRSGHGNTIYFGEGSWLTVV.

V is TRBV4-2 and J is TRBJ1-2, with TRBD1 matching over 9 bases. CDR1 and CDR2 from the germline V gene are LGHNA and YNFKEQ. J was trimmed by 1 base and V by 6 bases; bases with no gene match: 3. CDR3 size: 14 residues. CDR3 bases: TGTGCCAGCAGGGGACAGGGCTATAACTATGGCTACACCTTC. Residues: CASRGQGYNYGYTF.